This T cell receptor (beta chain) was captured in a study of blood T cell repertoires in COVID-19. Overall study context: There were acute and convalescent COVID-19 samples, and they came from the United States, Italy and Spain. The cDNA or gDNA used as material had been derived from T cells, B-cell-depleted T cells, or PBMCs.

Per the authors' pipeline: Amplification with reference gene primers provided the estimates of nucleated cell counts. Profiled with immunoSEQ multiplex PCR; TCRdb holds only in-frame clones, not every one. D and trimming come from the DNA, and the V and J calls and clone size come from that table. Altogether roughly 200,000 clones are present, around 90% being singletons, with the ten largest covering around 6.6%. V shed 5 bases and J 9 bases; nucleotides not matched to a gene: 12. Per germline, CDR1 SGHTA and CDR2 FQGNSA. The CDR3 spans 15 residues. Input material: peripheral blood. The chain recombines TRBV7-2 with TRBJ2-7, with 11 bases aligning to TRBD2. This receptor was identified in a middle-aged man with acute or convalescent COVID-19. The CDR3 nucleotides are TGTGCCAGCAGCGCACATAGCGGGGGGGGGCAGTGGCAGTACTTC. It encodes CASSAHSGGGQWQYF. Supplemented by reference TRBV7-2 and TRBJ2-7, the full variable domain reads GAGVSQSPSNKVTEKGKDVELRCDPISGHTALYWYRQSLGQGLEFLIYFQGNSAPDKSGLPSDRFSAERTGGSVSTLTIQRTQQEDSAVYLCASSAHSGGGQWQYFGPGTRLTVT.